This passage covers 18 T cell receptor beta chains from one sample sequenced in a study of shared clonotypes between healthy human individuals. Assay used: immunoSEQ multiplex PCR; TCRdb lists only in-frame clones, some missing. The table has about 980,000 clones, 70% to 85% seen once; the top ten hold over 1.3%. The sample consisted of memory CD4+ T cells sorted from blood. The subset here: CD45RA-negative fraction. The receptors originated from a man aged 18 to 30 in good health.

The chain joins TRBV5-1 to TRBJ2-5, with D possibly being TRBD1 (6 bases). Germline-derived CDR1 and CDR2 are SGHRS and YFSETQ. CDR3 length: 12 amino acids. V lost 5 bases, J lost 1 base, and 6 bases lay in between. This CDR3 is CASRQGQETQYF. In nucleotides, the CDR3 is TGCGCCAGCAGACAGGGCCAAGAGACCCAGTACTTC.

As regards this clone: At one end the junction does not follow the germline gene, possibly because of a read error. V and J are TRBV7-7 and TRBJ1-1; D possibly corresponds to TRBD1 (6 bases). Germline lookup yields CDR1 SSHAT and CDR2 FNYEAQ (reference sequence). The CDR3 is 17 residues long. The CDR3 loop reads CASSLGPPGQGMTEAFF. In DNA, the CDR3 is TGTGCTAGCAGCTTAGGCCCCCCGGGGCAGGGGATGACTGAAGCTTTCTTT.

The chain carries TRBV28 and TRBJ2-5, with D possibly called TRBD1 or TRBD2 (6 bases each). CDR1 and CDR2 (germline): MDHEN, SYDVKM. V was pared by 5 bases and J by 1 base, with 14 bases between. CDR3 size: 15 residues. Here the CDR3 reads CASSPLGGPQETQYF. CDR3 DNA: TGTGCCAGCAGTCCCCTAGGGGGGCCCCAAGAGACCCAGTACTTC.

The J gene is TRBJ2-2, the V gene TRBV19; the match to TRBD1 covers 11 bases. CDR3 length: 17 amino acids. V dropped 5 bases and J dropped 4; count of bases not matched to a gene: 9. Germline CDR1 and CDR2: LNHDA and SQIVND (reference sequence). The CDR3 region has the DNA TGTGCCAGTAGTCCGAGGACAGGGGGCGCCAGCACCGGGGAGCTGTTTTTT. Protein: CASSPRTGGASTGELFF. Looking up the rest from reference TRBV19 and TRBJ2-2 gives the full variable domain: DGGITQSPKYLFRKEGQNVTLSCEQNLNHDAMYWYRQDPGQGLRLIYYSQIVNDFQKGDIAEGYSVSREKKESFPLTVTSAQKNPTAFYLCASSPRTGGASTGELFFGEGSRLTVL.

The rearrangement uses TRBV5-6 and TRBJ2-4; 8 nucleotides line up with TRBD1. The J segment lost 1 base and the V segment lost 6 bases, leaving 6 bases of the junction unmatched. Germline CDR1 SGHDT, CDR2 YYEEEE. The CDR3 has 15 residues. The CDR3 region is CASNNRDRAKNIQYF. The CDR3 DNA is TGTGCCAGCAATAACCGGGACAGGGCCAAAAACATTCAGTACTTC.

The J gene is TRBJ2-7, the V gene TRBV18, with D hard to call. The CDR3 contains 15 residues. Germline loops: CDR1 KGHSH, CDR2 LQKENI. V was trimmed by 6 bases and J by 3 bases, leaving 18 bases between them. CDR3 residues: CASSPSGRPDYEQYF. CDR3 in DNA: TGTGCCAGCTCCCCGAGTGGGCGACCAGACTACGAGCAGTACTTC.

The chain joins TRBV14 to TRBJ1-5, with D unclear. The CDR3 consists of 14 residues. V was trimmed by 1 base and J by 4 bases, leaving 8 bases between them. Looked up from germline, CDR1 is SGHDN and CDR2 is FVKESK. For the CDR3, the DNA is TGTGCCAGCAGCCAAGGATATGGGAATCAGCCCCAGCATTTT. Protein product: CASSQGYGNQPQHF.

The chain combines TRBV15 with TRBJ2-3, with a possible D match to TRBD1 (6 bases). CDR3 length: 15 amino acids. Germline V gene data show CDR1 as LNHNV and CDR2 as YYDKDF (reference sequence). V was shortened by 5 bases and J by 1 base, with 13 bases between the two germline ends. In DNA, the CDR3 is TGTGCCACCAGCGGGCGACAGGCCCGCACAGATACGCAGTATTTT. Translated, it gives CATSGRQARTDTQYF.

V usage is TRBV29-1 and J usage is TRBJ1-1; D remains ambiguous. CDR1 is SQVTM and CDR2 is ANQGSEA in the germline V gene. With 2 bases removed from V and 3 bases from J, the gap between germline ends came to 16 bases. CDR3 length equals 15 residues. CDR3: CSVEPFATTYTEAFF. The CDR3 bases are TGCAGCGTTGAACCCTTTGCCACGACTTACACTGAAGCTTTCTTT.

The rearrangement joins TRBV6-5 to TRBJ1-1, with D unresolved. This CDR3 is 15 amino acids long. The V end lost 6 bases, the J end lost 7 bases, and 21 bases lay between the germline ends. Germline V gives CDR1 MNHEY, CDR2 SVGAGI. Written as DNA, the CDR3 is TGTGCCAGCAGCCGTAGCGGTAGGGAACGACATGAAGCTTTCTTT. Encoded protein: CASSRSGRERHEAFF.

The rearrangement links TRBV10-1 to TRBJ1-6; tentatively, D is TRBD1 (5 bases). The germline V gene has CDR1 WNHNN and CDR2 SYGVQD (reference sequence). CDR3 length equals 13 residues. Trimming took off 6 bases at V and 9 bases at J, with 12 bases between the two ends. CDR3 sequence: CASSLGRSSPLHF. For the CDR3, the DNA is TGCGCCAGCAGCTTGGGACGCAGTTCACCCCTCCACTTT.

For this clone: Different DNA sequences within this sample yield the same CDR3. This rearrangement joins TRBV5-1 to TRBJ1-2, with D tentatively TRBD1 (6 bases). The CDR3 runs to 15 residues. Deletions cut 0 bases from V and 2 bases from J, with 11 bases between. Germline lookup yields CDR1 SGHRS and CDR2 YFSETQ. The CDR3 loop is CASSLAEGQNYGYTF. CDR3 bases: TGCGCCAGCAGCTTGGCGGAGGGACAAAACTATGGCTACACCTTC.

The V gene is TRBV11-2, the J gene TRBJ2-6; D is ambiguous. The CDR3 is 17 amino acids. CDR1 and CDR2 from the germline V gene are SGHAT and FQNNGV. V shed 0 bases and J shed 0 bases, with 9 bases lying between them. This chain's CDR3 is CASSLDNRVSGANVLTF. Written as DNA, the CDR3 is TGTGCCAGCAGCTTAGATAATAGGGTCTCTGGGGCCAACGTCCTGACTTTC.

The rearrangement joins TRBV28 to TRBJ1-5; TRBD1 matches at 9 bases. CDR1 MDHEN and CDR2 SYDVKM come from the germline V gene. Germline trimming cut 5 bases from V and 4 bases from J; bases unmatched to any gene: 9. CDR3 length: 16 amino acids. The CDR3 DNA reads as TGTGCCAGCAGTGCCCTCCCCGGGACAGGGAATCAGCCCCAGCATTTT. Amino acid sequence: CASSALPGTGNQPQHF.

This clone has just a few counts. V usage is TRBV21-1 and J usage is TRBJ2-7; whether TRBD2, the table's D call, matches the DNA was not checked. TRBV21-1 is recorded as a pseudogene. This CDR3 region has 19 residues. CDR3 sequence: CASSPPYERREDRCYEQYF. The CDR3 bases are TGTGCCAGCAGCCCCCCCTATGAACGCCGGGAAGACCGTTGCTACGAGCAGTACTTC.

The chain employs TRBV5-6 and TRBJ2-5; 10 bases match TRBD2. The CDR3 consists of 15 residues. CDR1 is SGHDT, CDR2 YYEEEE, per germline. J lost 5 bases, V lost 2 bases, and 6 bases had no gene match. Here the CDR3 reads CASSFTSGVAETQYF. CDR3 nucleotides: TGTGCCAGCAGCTTCACTAGCGGGGTGGCGGAGACCCAGTACTTC. Combining the CDR3 with reference TRBV5-6 and TRBJ2-5 gives the whole variable domain DAGVTQSPTHLIKTRGQQVTLRCSPKSGHDTVSWYQQALGQGPQFIFQYYEEEERQRGNFPDRFSGHQFPNYSSELNVNALLLGDSALYLCASSFTSGVAETQYFGPGTRLLVL.

As concerns this clone: In the same sample, other DNA sequences code for this CDR3. The rearrangement joins TRBV29-1 to TRBJ2-6; no reliable D call. Germline CDR1 is SQVTM and CDR2 is ANQGSEA. This CDR3 region has 14 residues. The V and J ends lost 6 bases and 0 bases respectively, with 9 bases between them. The CDR3 DNA sequence: TGCAGCGTCTCGTCGGGCTCTGGGGCCAACGTCCTGACTTTC. It is translated as CSVSSGSGANVLTF.

The chain employs TRBV18 and TRBJ2-7; 13 nucleotides line up with TRBD2. Germline CDR1 and CDR2: KGHSH and LQKENI. This CDR3 comprises 15 residues. After removal of 3 bases from V and 2 bases from J, the junction contained 1 base not matched to a gene. In DNA form, the CDR3 reads TGTGCCAGCTCACCCGGGACTAGCGGGACCTACGAGCAGTACTTC. Its translation: CASSPGTSGTYEQYF.